This T cell receptor beta chain was profiled in a study of blood T cell repertoires in COVID-19. Background on the study: Sample material is recorded as cDNA or gDNA derived from T cells, B-cell-depleted T cells, or PBMCs.

This clone was observed a single time. This CDR3 spans 14 amino acids. V shed 3 bases and J shed 4 bases, with 12 bases lying between them. CDR1 SGHRS and CDR2 YFSETQ come from the germline V gene. Clones were read by immunoSEQ multiplex PCR, and TCRdb kept only the in-frame ones, dropping some. The sample has roughly 250,000 clones, roughly 88% seen once. The sample comprised peripheral blood. The source is a woman between 40 and 55 years old who had recovered from COVID-19. This rearrangement joins TRBV5-1 to TRBJ2-3, with a tentative D call TRBD1 (6 bases). Here the CDR3 DNA reads TGCGCCAGCAGCTCCGGCGAGGGGGCAGATACGCAGTATTTT. Its translation is CASSSGEGADTQYF.